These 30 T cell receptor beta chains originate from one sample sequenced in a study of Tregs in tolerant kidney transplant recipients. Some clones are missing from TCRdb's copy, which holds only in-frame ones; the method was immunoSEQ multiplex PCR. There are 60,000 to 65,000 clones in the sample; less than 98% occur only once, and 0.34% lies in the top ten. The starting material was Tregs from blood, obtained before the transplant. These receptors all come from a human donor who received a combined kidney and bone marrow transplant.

In DNA form, the CDR3 reads TGTGCCAGTAGTAACCTAGCGGGCATCGCCTACAATGAGCAGTTCTTC. This translates into CASSNLAGIAYNEQFF. This rearrangement joins TRBV19 to TRBJ2-1; 8 nucleotides match TRBD2. V lost 4 bases and J lost 2; bases outside the gene matches: 7. This CDR3 is built from 16 residues. Looked up from germline, CDR1 is LNHDA and CDR2 is SQIVND (reference sequence). Full variable domain (missing parts from reference TRBV19 and TRBJ2-1): DGGITQSPKYLFRKEGQNVTLSCEQNLNHDAMYWYRQDPGQGLRLIYYSQIVNDFQKGDIAEGYSVSREKKESFPLTVTSAQKNPTAFYLCASSNLAGIAYNEQFFGPGTRLTVL.

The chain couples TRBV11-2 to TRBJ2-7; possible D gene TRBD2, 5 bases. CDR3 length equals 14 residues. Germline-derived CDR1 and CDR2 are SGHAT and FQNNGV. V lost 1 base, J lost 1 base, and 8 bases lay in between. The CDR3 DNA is TGTGCCAGCAGCTTAGTCGCGGGTTCCTACGAGCAGTACTTC. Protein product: CASSLVAGSYEQYF. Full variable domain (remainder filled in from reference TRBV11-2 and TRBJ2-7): EAGVAQSPRYKIIEKRQSVAFWCNPISGHATLYWYQQILGQGPKLLIQFQNNGVVDDSQLPKDRFSAERLKGVDSTLKIQPAKLEDSAVYLCASSLVAGSYEQYFGPGTRLTVT.

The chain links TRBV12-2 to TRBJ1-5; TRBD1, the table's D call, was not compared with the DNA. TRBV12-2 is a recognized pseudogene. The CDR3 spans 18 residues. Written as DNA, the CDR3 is TGTGCAAGTCGCTTAGCAATTTTTAGACAGGGTTATACACAGCCCCAGCATTTT. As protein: CASRLAIFRQGYTQPQHF.

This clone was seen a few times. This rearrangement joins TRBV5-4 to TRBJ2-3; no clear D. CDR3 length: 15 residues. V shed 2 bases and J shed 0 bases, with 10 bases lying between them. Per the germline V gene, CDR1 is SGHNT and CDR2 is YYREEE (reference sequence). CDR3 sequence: CASSFPLPSTDTQYF. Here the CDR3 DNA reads TGTGCCAGCAGCTTTCCCCTACCTAGCACAGATACGCAGTATTTT.

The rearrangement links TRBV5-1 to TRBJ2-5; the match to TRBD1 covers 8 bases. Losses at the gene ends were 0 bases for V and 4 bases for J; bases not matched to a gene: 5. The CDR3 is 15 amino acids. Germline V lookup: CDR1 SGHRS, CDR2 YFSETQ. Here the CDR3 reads CASSLGRQGTETQYF. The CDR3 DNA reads TGCGCCAGCAGCTTGGGTAGACAGGGGACAGAGACCCAGTACTTC.

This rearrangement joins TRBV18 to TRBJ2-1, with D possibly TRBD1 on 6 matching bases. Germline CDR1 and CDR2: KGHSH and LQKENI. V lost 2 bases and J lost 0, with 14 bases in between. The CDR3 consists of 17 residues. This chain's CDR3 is CASSPGAKGGSYNEQFF. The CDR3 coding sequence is TGTGCCAGCTCACCAGGGGCGAAAGGGGGCTCCTACAATGAGCAGTTCTTC.

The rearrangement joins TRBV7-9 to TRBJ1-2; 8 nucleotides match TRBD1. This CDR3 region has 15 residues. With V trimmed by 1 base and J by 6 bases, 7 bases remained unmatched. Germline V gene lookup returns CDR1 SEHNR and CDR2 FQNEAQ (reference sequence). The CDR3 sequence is CASSLVAGGADGYTF. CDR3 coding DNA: TGTGCCAGCAGCTTAGTAGCAGGGGGCGCCGATGGCTACACCTTC.

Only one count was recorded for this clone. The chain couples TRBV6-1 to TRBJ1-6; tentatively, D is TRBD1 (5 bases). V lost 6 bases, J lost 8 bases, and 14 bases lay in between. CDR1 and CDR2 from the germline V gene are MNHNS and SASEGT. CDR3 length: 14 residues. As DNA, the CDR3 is TGTGCCAGCAGGGGCGGGACTGGGGATTCACCCCTCCACTTT. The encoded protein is CASRGGTGDSPLHF.

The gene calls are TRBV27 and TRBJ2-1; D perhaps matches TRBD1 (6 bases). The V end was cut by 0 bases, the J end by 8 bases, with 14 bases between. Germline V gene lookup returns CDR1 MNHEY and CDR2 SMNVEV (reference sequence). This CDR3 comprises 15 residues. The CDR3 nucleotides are TGTGCCAGCAGTTTATCGGGACAAGACGACTATGAGCAGTTCTTC. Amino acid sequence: CASSLSGQDDYEQFF.

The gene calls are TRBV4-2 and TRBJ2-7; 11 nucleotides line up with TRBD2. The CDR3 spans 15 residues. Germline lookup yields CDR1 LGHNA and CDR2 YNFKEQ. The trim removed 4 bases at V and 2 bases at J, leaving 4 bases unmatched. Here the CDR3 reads CASSPLAGVPYEQYF. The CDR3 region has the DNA TGTGCCAGCAGCCCACTAGCGGGAGTCCCCTACGAGCAGTACTTC.

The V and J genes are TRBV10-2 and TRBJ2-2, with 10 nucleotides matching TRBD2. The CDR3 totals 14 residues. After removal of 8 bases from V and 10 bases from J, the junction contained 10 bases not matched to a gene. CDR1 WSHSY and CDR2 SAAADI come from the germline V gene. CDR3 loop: CASRTSGGNEELFF. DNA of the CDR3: TGCGCCAGCCGGACTAGCGGAGGGAATGAGGAGCTGTTTTTT.

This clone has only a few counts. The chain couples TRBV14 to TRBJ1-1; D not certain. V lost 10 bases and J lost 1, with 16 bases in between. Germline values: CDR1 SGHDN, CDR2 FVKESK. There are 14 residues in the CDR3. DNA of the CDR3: TGTGCCACCGAACGCGGGTCTGGGAACACTGAAGCTTTCTTT. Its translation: CATERGSGNTEAFF.

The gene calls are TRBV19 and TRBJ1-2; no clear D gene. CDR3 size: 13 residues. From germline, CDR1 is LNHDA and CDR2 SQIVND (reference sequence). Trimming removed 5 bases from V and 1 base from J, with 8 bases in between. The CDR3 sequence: CASSLSDNYGYTF. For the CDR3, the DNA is TGTGCCAGTAGTTTGTCAGATAACTATGGCTACACCTTC.

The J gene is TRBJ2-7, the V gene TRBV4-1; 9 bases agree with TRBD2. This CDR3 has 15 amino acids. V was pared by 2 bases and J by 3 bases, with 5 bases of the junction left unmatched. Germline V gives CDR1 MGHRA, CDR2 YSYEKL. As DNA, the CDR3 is TGCGCCAGCAGCCAACGGCGGGAGGGCTTCTACGAGCAGTACTTC. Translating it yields CASSQRREGFYEQYF.

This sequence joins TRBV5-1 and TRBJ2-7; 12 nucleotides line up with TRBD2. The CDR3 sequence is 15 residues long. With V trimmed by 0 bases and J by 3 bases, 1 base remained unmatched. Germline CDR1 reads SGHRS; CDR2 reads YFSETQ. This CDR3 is CASSLGTSGIYEQYF. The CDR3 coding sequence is TGCGCCAGCAGCTTGGGGACTAGCGGGATCTACGAGCAGTACTTC.

CDR3 bases: TGTGCCAGCAGCTTATCCCCGACTAACACTGAAGCTTTCTTT. It yields the protein CASSLSPTNTEAFF. The genes are TRBV7-3 and TRBJ1-1; no firm D call. CDR3 length: 14 amino acids. V was pared by 2 bases and J by 2 bases, with 9 bases between. Per the germline V gene, CDR1 is SGHTA and CDR2 is FQGTGA.

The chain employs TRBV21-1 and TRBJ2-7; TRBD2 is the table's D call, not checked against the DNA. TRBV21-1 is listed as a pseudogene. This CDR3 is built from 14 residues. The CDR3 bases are TGTGCCAGCAGCAAAACTAGCGATCCCTACGAGCAGTACTTC. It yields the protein CASSKTSDPYEQYF.

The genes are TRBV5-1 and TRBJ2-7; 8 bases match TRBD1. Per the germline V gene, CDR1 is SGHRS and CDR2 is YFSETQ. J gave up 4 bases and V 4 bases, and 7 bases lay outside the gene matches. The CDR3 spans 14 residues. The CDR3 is CASSLGQGRYEQYF. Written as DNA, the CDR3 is TGCGCCAGCAGCCTCGGACAGGGAAGGTACGAGCAGTACTTC.

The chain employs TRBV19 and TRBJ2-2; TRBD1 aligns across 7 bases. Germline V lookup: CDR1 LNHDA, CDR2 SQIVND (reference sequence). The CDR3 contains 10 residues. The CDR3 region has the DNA TGTGCGACAGGGACCGGGGAGCTGTTTTTT. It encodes CATGTGELFF. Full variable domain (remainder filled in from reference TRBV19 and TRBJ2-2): DGGITQSPKYLFRKEGQNVTLSCEQNLNHDAMYWYRQDPGQGLRLIYYSQIVNDFQKGDIAEGYSVSREKKESFPLTVTSAQKNPTAFYLCATGTGELFFGEGSRLTVL.

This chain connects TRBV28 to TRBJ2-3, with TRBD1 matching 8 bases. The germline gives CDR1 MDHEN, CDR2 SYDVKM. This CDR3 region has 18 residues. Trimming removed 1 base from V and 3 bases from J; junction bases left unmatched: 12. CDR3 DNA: TGTGCCAGCAGTTTATATTTTTTGGGGCAGGGGGCTACAGATACGCAGTATTTT. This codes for CASSLYFLGQGATDTQYF.

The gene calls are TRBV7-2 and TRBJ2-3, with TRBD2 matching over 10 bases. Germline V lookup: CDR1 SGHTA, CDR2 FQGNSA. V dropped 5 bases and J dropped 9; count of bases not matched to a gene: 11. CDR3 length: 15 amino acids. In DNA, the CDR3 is TGTGCCAGCAGCCGAGCGGGGGGGCAGAGAGAAACGCAGTATTTT. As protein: CASSRAGGQRETQYF.

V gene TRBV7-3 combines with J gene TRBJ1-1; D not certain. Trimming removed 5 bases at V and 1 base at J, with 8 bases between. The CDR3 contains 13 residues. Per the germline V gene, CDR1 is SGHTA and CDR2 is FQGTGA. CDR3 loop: CASSHVRNTEAFF. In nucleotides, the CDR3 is TGTGCCAGCAGCCACGTGCGGAACACTGAAGCTTTCTTT.

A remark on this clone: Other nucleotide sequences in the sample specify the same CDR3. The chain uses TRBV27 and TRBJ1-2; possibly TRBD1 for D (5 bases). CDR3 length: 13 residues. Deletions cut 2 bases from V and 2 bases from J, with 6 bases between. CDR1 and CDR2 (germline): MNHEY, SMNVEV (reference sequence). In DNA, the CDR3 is TGTGCCAGCAGTTTACGACAGAACTATGGCTACACCTTC. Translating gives CASSLRQNYGYTF.

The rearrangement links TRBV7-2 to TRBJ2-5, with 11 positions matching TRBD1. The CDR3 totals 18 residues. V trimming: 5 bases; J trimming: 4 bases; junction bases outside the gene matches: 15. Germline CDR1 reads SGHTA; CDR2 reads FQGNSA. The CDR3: CASSRGQGAWVGTETQYF. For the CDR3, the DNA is TGTGCCAGCAGCCGCGGACAGGGGGCGTGGGTCGGAACAGAGACCCAGTACTTC.

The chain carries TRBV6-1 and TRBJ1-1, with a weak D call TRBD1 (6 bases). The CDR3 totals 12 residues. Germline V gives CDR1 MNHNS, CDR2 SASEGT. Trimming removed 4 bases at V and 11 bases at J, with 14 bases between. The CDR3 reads CASSGVQGRAFF. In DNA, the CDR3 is TGTGCCAGCAGTGGGGTACAGGGCCGGGCTTTCTTT.

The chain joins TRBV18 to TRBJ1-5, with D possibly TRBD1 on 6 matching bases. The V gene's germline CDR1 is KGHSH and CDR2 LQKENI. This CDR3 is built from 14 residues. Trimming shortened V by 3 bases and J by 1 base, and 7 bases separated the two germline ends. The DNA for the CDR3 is TGTGCCAGCTCACCGGGACACAGCAATCAGCCCCAGCATTTT. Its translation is CASSPGHSNQPQHF.

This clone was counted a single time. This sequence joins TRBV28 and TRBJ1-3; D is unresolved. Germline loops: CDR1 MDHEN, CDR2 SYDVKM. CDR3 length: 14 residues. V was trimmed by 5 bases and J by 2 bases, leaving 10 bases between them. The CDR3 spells CASSPQAPGNTIYF. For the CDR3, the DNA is TGTGCCAGCAGTCCTCAGGCGCCTGGAAACACCATATATTTT. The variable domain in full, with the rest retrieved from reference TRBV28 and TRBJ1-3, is DVKVTQSSRYLVKRTGEKVFLECVQDMDHENMFWYRQDPGLGLRLIYFSYDVKMKEKGDIPEGYSVSREKKERFSLILESASTNQTSMYLCASSPQAPGNTIYFGEGSWLTVV.

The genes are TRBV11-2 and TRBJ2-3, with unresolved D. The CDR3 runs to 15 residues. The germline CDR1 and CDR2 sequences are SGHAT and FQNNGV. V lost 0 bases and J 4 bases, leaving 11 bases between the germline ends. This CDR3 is CASSLDHGDSDTQYF. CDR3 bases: TGTGCCAGCAGCTTAGATCATGGAGATTCAGATACGCAGTATTTT.

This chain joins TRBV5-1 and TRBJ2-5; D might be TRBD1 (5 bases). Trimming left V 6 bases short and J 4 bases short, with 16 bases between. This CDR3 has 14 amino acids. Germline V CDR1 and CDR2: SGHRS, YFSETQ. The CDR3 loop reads CASTETGSGETQYF. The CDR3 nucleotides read TGCGCCAGCACCGAAACAGGCAGTGGAGAGACCCAGTACTTC.

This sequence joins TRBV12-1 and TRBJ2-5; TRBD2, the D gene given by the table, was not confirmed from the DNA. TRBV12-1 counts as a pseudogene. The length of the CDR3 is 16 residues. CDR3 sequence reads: CASSREAGEPQETQYF. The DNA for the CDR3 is TGTGCCAGCAGCCGGGAAGCGGGGGAACCCCAAGAGACCCAGTACTTC.